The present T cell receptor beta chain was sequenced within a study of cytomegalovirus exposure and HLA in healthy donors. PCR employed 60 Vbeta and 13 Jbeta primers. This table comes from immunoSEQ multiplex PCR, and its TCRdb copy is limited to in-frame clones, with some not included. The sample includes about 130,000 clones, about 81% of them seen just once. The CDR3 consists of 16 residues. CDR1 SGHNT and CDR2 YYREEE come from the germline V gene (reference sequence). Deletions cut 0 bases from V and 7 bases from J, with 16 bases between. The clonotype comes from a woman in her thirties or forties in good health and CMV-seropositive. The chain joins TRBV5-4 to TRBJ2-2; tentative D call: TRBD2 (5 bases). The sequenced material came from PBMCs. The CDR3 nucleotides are TGTGCCAGCAGCTTGGGCGCAGGTCCTCGGGGCGGGGAGCTGTTTTTT. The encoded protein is CASSLGAGPRGGELFF.